This T cell receptor (beta chain) is from a study of monozygotic twins with cystic fibrosis. Regarding the study as a whole: Shared CDR3 numbers were not associated with age, concordance or severity.

A word on this clone: Antigen: not known.

The table came from immunoSEQ multiplex PCR; TCRdb's copy has only in-frame clones and leaves some out. Counted here are over 15,000 clones, around 96% occurring once; the ten biggest clones make up about 0.6%. The V gene's germline CDR1 is MNHEY and CDR2 SVGAGI. The CDR3 consists of 13 residues. J lost 6 bases, V lost 6 bases, and 3 bases had no gene match. This chain connects TRBV6-5 to TRBJ1-5, with 9 bases matching TRBD1. The sample consisted of blood. This sequence originates from a girl between 2 and 10 years old with cystic fibrosis. The CDR3 DNA sequence: TGTGCCAGCAGCCCGACAGGGGGTCAGCCCCAGCATTTT. Translated: CASSPTGGQPQHF.